The clone carrying this TCR beta chain has more than one count but fewer than ten. These data originate in a study of CD8 T cells in ankylosing spondylitis. The CDR3 loop spans 13 amino acids. V dropped 6 bases and J dropped 8 bases, with 14 bases sitting between them. CDR1 is SNHLY and CDR2 is FYNNEI in the germline V gene. From the 5' RACE reads, TCRdb called clonotypes with MiXCR, one entry per CDR3 protein. The sample has roughly 150,000 distinct CDR3 sequences; under 35% are singletons. The V call is TRBV2, the J call TRBJ2-4; perhaps TRBD1 as D (6 bases). The clonotype comes from a male donor with ankylosing spondylitis. Input material: synovial fluid, either unsorted or a sorted T cell fraction (not recorded which). DNA of the CDR3: TGTGCCAGCAGGTACAGGGACCGGGACATTCAGTACTTC. Translating it yields CASRYRDRDIQYF.